Presented here are 11 T cell receptor beta chains from one specimen sequenced in a study of blood T cell repertoires in COVID-19. Libraries were prepared by immunoSEQ multiplex PCR; TCRdb keeps only in-frame clonotypes and omits some of them. This table has around 620,000 clones, 85% to 90% appearing once. The sample consisted of peripheral blood. These receptors were collected from a woman under 30 with acute or convalescent COVID-19.

J is TRBJ1-2 and V is TRBV19; D remains ambiguous. There are 13 residues in the CDR3. Germline V gene lookup returns CDR1 LNHDA and CDR2 SQIVND (reference sequence). V was shortened by 5 bases and J by 6 bases, with 13 bases between the two germline ends. CDR3 nucleotides: TGTGCCAGTAGTCAGGCTGGGTTCGATGGCTACACCTTC. Translation: CASSQAGFDGYTF.

This rearrangement joins TRBV5-1 to TRBJ1-2, with a weak D call TRBD1 (6 bases). The V and J ends lost 4 bases and 6 bases respectively, with 16 bases between them. The CDR3 contains 14 residues. The germline gives CDR1 SGHRS, CDR2 YFSETQ. CDR3 amino acids: CASSRATGSHGYTF. In DNA form, the CDR3 reads TGCGCCAGCAGCCGAGCGACAGGATCCCATGGCTACACCTTC. Full variable domain (outside the CDR3, taken from reference TRBV5-1 and TRBJ1-2): KAGVTQTPRYLIKTRGQQVTLSCSPISGHRSVSWYQQTPGQGLQFLFEYFSETQRNKGNFPGRFSGRQFSNSRSEMNVSTLELGDSALYLCASSRATGSHGYTFGSGTRLTVV.

As for this clone: This specimen includes other DNA sequences encoding the same CDR3. This chain joins TRBV12-3 or TRBV12-4 and TRBJ2-3; no firm D call. V shed 5 bases and J shed 3 bases, with 6 bases lying between them. The CDR3 has 12 amino acids. The CDR3 protein is CASSLSTDTQYF. The CDR3 DNA reads TGTGCCAGCAGTCTCAGTACAGATACGCAGTATTTT.

The chain has TRBV7-9 and TRBJ1-3, with D possibly TRBD1 on 6 matching bases. The CDR3 length is 17 residues. V lost 2 bases and J lost 0, with 14 bases in between. Germline-derived CDR1 and CDR2 are SEHNR and FQNEAQ (reference sequence). CDR3 in amino acids: CASSLSARGFSGNTIYF. In DNA form, the CDR3 reads TGTGCCAGCAGCTTAAGCGCCAGGGGATTCTCTGGAAACACCATATATTTT.

The V gene is TRBV5-1, the J gene TRBJ1-4, with a weak D call TRBD1 (5 bases). CDR3 size: 13 residues. The V and J ends lost 1 base and 7 bases respectively, with 8 bases between them. Germline CDR1 SGHRS, CDR2 YFSETQ. The CDR3 region is CASSLLGGEKLFF. Here the CDR3 DNA reads TGCGCCAGCAGCTTGTTGGGGGGTGAAAAACTGTTTTTT.

V and J are TRBV7-8 and TRBJ1-2; D possibly corresponds to TRBD1 (6 bases). The CDR3 is made up of 13 amino acids. CDR1 is SGHVS and CDR2 is FQNEAQ in the germline V gene. V was cut by 0 bases and J by 8 bases, with 10 bases left in between. DNA of the CDR3: TGTGCCAGCAGCTTAGCGTGGCAGGGGGGCTACACCTTC. Its protein is CASSLAWQGGYTF.

The rearrangement uses TRBV5-4 and TRBJ1-2; no clear D gene. The CDR3 extends over 13 amino acids. Germline-derived CDR1 and CDR2 are SGHNT and YYREEE (reference sequence). V was trimmed by 3 bases and J by 6 bases, leaving 12 bases between them. The chain's CDR3 is CASSSSRRDGYTF. The CDR3 coding sequence is TGTGCCAGCAGCTCGTCCAGGCGTGATGGCTACACCTTC. The complete variable domain, with remaining parts taken from reference TRBV5-4 and TRBJ1-2, reads ETGVTQSPTHLIKTRGQQVTLRCSSQSGHNTVSWYQQALGQGPQFIFQYYREEENGRGNFPPRFSGLQFPNYSSELNVNALELDDSALYLCASSSSRRDGYTFGSGTRLTVV.

V gene TRBV5-5 combines with J gene TRBJ1-5, with D possibly TRBD1 on 5 matching bases. CDR3 size: 16 residues. Between the trimmed V and J ends, which lost 0 bases and 2 bases, there was a span of 12 bases. The V gene's germline CDR1 is SGHKS and CDR2 YYEKEE (reference sequence). Here the CDR3 reads CASSLAAGWGNQPQHF. CDR3 in DNA: TGTGCCAGCAGCTTGGCGGCAGGGTGGGGCAATCAGCCCCAGCATTTT. The entire variable domain, with the rest obtained from reference TRBV5-5 and TRBJ1-5, is as follows: DAGVTQSPTHLIKTRGQQVTLRCSPISGHKSVSWYQQVLGQGPQFIFQYYEKEERGRGNFPDRFSARQFPNYSSELNVNALLLGDSALYLCASSLAAGWGNQPQHFGDGTRLSIL.

This chain uses TRBV4-1 with TRBJ1-2, with TRBD1 identical over 7 bases. CDR1 is MGHRA, CDR2 YSYEKL, per germline. CDR3 length equals 13 residues. V dropped 6 bases and J dropped 6; count of bases not matched to a gene: 7. In nucleotides, the CDR3 is TGCGCCAGCAGACACAGGGGAGGCGATGGCTACACCTTC. As protein: CASRHRGGDGYTF.

This chain links TRBV24-1 with TRBJ2-7; D possibly corresponds to TRBD2 (6 bases). Trimming took 0 bases from V and 5 from J, leaving 13 bases between them. The CDR3 has 15 residues. Germline V gene lookup returns CDR1 KGHDR and CDR2 SFDVKD. The CDR3 here is CATSDLGGDRDEQYF. The CDR3, as DNA: TGTGCCACCAGTGATTTGGGCGGGGATCGCGACGAGCAGTACTTC.

This clone was detected once. The chain links TRBV9 to TRBJ2-4; 9 bases match TRBD2. Germline CDR1 is SGDLS and CDR2 is YYNGEE. V was clipped by 0 bases and J by 4 bases; unmatched bases: 8. This CDR3 comprises 17 residues. The CDR3 here is CASSVEAPSGDKNIQYF. The DNA of the CDR3 is TGTGCCAGCAGCGTAGAGGCGCCTAGCGGGGATAAAAACATTCAGTACTTC.